This T cell receptor (beta chain) was profiled in a study of blood T cell repertoires in COVID-19. Study as a whole: PBMCs, B-cell-depleted T cells, or T cells provided the cDNA or gDNA that made up the material.

Here immunoSEQ multiplex PCR was the method, and the copy in TCRdb shows in-frame clones only, minus some. The table lists under 150,000 clones, around 85% of them singletons. Adults between about 18 and 95 years of age took part from about two dozen US areas. The CDR3 spans 14 residues. CDR1 is SGHVS, CDR2 FNYEAQ, per germline. V dropped 5 bases and J dropped 2; count of bases not matched to a gene: 6. Source material: PBMCs or T cells enriched from blood (not recorded which). The receptor comes from a middle-aged woman who had recovered from COVID-19. This rearrangement joins TRBV7-6 to TRBJ2-7; 7 nucleotides align to TRBD1. The CDR3 loop is CASSPRTGPYEQYF. CDR3 nucleotides: TGTGCCAGCAGCCCGAGGACAGGACCCTACGAGCAGTACTTC.